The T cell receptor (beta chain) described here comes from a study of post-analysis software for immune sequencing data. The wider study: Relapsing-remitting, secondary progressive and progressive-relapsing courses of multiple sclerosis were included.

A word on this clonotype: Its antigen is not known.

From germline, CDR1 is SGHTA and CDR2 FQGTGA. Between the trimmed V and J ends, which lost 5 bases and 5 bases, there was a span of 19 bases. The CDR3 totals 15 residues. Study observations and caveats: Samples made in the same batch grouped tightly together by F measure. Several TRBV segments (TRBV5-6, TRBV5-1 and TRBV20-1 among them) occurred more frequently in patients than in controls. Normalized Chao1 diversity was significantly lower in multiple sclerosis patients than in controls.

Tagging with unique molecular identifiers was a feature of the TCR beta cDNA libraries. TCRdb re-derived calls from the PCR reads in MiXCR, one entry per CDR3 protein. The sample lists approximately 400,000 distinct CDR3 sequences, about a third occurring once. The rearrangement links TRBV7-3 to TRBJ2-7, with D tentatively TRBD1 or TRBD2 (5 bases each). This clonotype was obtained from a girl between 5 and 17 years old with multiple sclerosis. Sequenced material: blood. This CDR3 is CASSPKGGGMHEQYF. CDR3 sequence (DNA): TGTGCCAGCAGCCCAAAGGGTGGGGGAATGCACGAGCAGTACTTC.